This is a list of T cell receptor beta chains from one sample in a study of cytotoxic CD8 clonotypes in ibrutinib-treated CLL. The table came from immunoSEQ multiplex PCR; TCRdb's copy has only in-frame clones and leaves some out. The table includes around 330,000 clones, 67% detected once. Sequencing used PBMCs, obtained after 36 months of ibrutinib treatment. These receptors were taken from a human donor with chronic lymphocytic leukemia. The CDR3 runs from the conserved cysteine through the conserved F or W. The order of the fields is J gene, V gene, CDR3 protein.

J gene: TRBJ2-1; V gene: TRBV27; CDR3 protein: CASSPMGTSGSSWYNEQFF
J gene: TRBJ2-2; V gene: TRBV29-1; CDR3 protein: CSAEQGTNTGELFF
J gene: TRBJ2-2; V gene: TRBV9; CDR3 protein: CASSVDERPWGTGELFF
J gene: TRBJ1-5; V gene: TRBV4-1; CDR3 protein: CASSQLTGVGQPQHF
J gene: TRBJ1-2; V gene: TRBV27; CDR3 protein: CASSSTGEHYGYTF
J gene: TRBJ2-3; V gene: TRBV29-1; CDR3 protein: CSASGGQERTDTQYF
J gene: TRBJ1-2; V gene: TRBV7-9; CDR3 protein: CASSDRDRVLNGYTF
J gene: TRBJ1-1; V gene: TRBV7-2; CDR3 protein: CASSSTGRGEAFF
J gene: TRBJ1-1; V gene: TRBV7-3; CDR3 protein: CASSLNGDTEAFF
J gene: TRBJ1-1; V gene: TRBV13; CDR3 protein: CASSSTFSTEAFF
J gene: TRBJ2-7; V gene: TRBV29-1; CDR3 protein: CSAVIGGDEQYF
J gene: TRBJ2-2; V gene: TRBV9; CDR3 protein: CASSVEETGELFF
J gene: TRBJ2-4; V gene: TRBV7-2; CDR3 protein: CASSYRTALAKNIQYF
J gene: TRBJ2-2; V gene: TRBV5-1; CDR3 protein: CASSSGLAGGTGPGELFF
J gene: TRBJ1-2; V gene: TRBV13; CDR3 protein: CASSLGPQDNYGYTF
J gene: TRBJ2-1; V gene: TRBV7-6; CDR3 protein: CASSSGLEQFF
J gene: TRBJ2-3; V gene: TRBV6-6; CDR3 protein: CASSYGLDLGTQYF
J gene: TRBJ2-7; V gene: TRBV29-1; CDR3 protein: CSVDGIGYEQYF
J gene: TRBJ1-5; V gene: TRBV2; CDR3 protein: CASSLGGGNQPQHF
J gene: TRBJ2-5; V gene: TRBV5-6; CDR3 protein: CASSLVDSQTQYF
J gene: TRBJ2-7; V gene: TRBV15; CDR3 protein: CATSSGLAGDDSSYEQYF
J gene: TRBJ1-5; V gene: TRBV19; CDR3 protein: CASSIGADRNQPQHF
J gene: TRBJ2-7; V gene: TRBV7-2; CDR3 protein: CASSLNYAYEQYF
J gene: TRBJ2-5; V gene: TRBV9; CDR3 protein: CASSVGTGQGAIVYQETQYF
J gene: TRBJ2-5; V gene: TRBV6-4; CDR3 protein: CASSDRRQRQETQYF
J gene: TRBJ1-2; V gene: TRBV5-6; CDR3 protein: CASSLDTLGYTF
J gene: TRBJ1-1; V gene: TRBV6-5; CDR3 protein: CASGGTPTEAFF
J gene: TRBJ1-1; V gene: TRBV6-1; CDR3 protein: CASRRGAGGTEAFF
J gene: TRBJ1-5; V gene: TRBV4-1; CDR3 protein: CASSQEVKGNQPQHF
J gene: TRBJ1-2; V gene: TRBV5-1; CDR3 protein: CASSLDRGRYTF
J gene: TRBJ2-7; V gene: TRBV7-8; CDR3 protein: CASSSWTGSYEQYF
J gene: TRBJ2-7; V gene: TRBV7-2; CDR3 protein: CASGQAFGYEQYF
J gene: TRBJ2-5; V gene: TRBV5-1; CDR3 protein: CASSDPGALYQETQYF
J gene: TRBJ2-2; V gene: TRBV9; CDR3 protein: CASSLKRGTGELFF
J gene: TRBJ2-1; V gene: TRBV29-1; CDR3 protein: CSVGPTDEQFF
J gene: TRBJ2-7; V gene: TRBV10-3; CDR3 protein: CAIKFFDRGTYEQYF